Listed here are 30 T cell receptor beta chains from one sample, sequenced in a study of OX40 agonist ivuxolimab in advanced cancers. Method: immunoSEQ multiplex PCR; TCRdb's copy keeps in-frame clones and lacks some. The data contain fewer than 50,000 clones, roughly 90% of them seen just once; the ten biggest clones take up around 0.5%. Sequences were derived from CD4+ or CD8+ T cells sorted from blood, sampled in a trial of the OX40 agonist ivuxolimab. The receptors were sampled from an adult with an advanced solid tumor such as melanoma, head and neck, liver or kidney cancer.

Remarks on this clone: One end of the junction fails to match germline, which may point to a read error. V usage is TRBV7-7 and J usage is TRBJ2-3, with unresolved D. The CDR3 runs 16 residues. From germline, CDR1 is SSHAT and CDR2 FNYEAQ (reference sequence). The CDR3 protein is CASSLLAGASTDTQYF. In DNA form, the CDR3 reads TGTGCTAGCAGCTTATTGGCAGGAGCTAGCACAGATACGCAGTATTTT.

The chain is built from TRBV6-8 and TRBJ2-3; 15 positions agree with TRBD2. J was trimmed by 2 bases and V by 6 bases; bases with no gene match: 3. The length of the CDR3 is 16 residues. Germline V lookup: CDR1 MNHGY, CDR2 SAAAGT. The CDR3 bases are TGTGCCAGCAGGGGGACTAGCGGGGGGTACACAGATACGCAGTATTTT. Residues: CASRGTSGGYTDTQYF.

This rearrangement joins TRBV7-2 to TRBJ1-1; 7 nucleotides line up with TRBD1. The CDR3 consists of 15 residues. The junction had 4 bases not matched to a gene; V was cut back by 0 bases and J by 3 bases. CDR1 and CDR2 from the germline V gene are SGHTA and FQGNSA. This CDR3 reads CASSLADRKYTEAFF. CDR3 sequence (DNA): TGTGCCAGCAGCTTAGCGGACAGGAAGTACACTGAAGCTTTCTTT.

The chain carries TRBV7-3 and TRBJ1-5; D remains ambiguous. This CDR3 comprises 13 residues. Per the germline V gene, CDR1 is SGHTA and CDR2 is FQGTGA. V lost 3 bases to trimming and J lost 4 bases, with 7 bases between them. The CDR3 DNA follows: TGTGCCAGCAGCTTGGACGTAAATCAGCCCCAGCATTTT. Protein product: CASSLDVNQPQHF.

This clone was detected only once. The chain recombines TRBV6-5 with TRBJ1-4; no firm D call. The germline V gene has CDR1 MNHEY and CDR2 SVGAGI. This CDR3 has 13 amino acids. Trimming took off 4 bases at V and 7 bases at J, with 10 bases between the two ends. CDR3 nucleotides: TGTGCCAGCAGTTTGATCAGGAGTGAAAAACTGTTTTTT. Its translation is CASSLIRSEKLFF.

This clone was observed once. The chain combines TRBV7-9 with TRBJ1-2, with D hard to call. The germline CDR1 and CDR2 sequences are SEHNR and FQNEAQ (reference sequence). The CDR3 is 12 amino acids. The V and J ends lost 3 bases and 8 bases respectively, with 10 bases between them. DNA for the CDR3: TGTGCCAGCAGCTTGTGGCGTTACGGCTACACCTTC. It translates to CASSLWRYGYTF.

The chain employs TRBV7-2 and TRBJ2-5, with D perhaps being TRBD1 or TRBD2 (6 bases each). This CDR3 has 15 residues. V shed 5 bases and J shed 1 base, with 14 bases lying between them. Germline CDR1 reads SGHTA; CDR2 reads FQGNSA. The CDR3 sequence is CASSPRRGVQETQYF. The CDR3 DNA follows: TGTGCCAGCAGCCCGAGGAGGGGGGTCCAAGAGACCCAGTACTTC.

The V call is TRBV6-1, the J call TRBJ1-1, with D perhaps TRBD1 (5 bases). The CDR3 consists of 11 residues. CDR1 and CDR2 (germline): MNHNS, SASEGT. V dropped 7 bases and J dropped 7 bases, with 10 bases sitting between them. The CDR3 region is CASIEQGEAFF. The CDR3 DNA reads TGTGCCAGCATCGAGCAGGGTGAAGCTTTCTTT.

The chain carries TRBV5-4 and TRBJ2-1; 8 bases match TRBD2. Trimming took 2 bases from V and 8 from J; bases not matched to a gene: 12. This CDR3 is 16 amino acids long. Germline loops: CDR1 SGHNT, CDR2 YYREEE (reference sequence). CDR3: CASSFPSGTSGDEQFF. CDR3 nucleotides: TGTGCCAGCAGCTTTCCCTCCGGGACTAGTGGCGATGAGCAGTTCTTC.

This clone was observed a single time. CDR3 sequence: CASSFRQRGSSYNEQFF. The CDR3 DNA sequence: TGTGCCAGCAGCTTCAGACAGCGGGGTAGCTCCTACAATGAGCAGTTCTTC. The chain joins TRBV11-3 to TRBJ2-1; 7 nucleotides line up with TRBD2. The J segment lost 0 bases and the V segment lost 3 bases, leaving 8 bases of the junction unmatched. The CDR3 is 17 residues long. Germline V gene lookup returns CDR1 SGHNT and CDR2 YENEEA. The full variable domain, its missing parts supplied by reference TRBV11-3 and TRBJ2-1, is EAGVVQSPRYKIIEKKQPVAFWCNPISGHNTLYWYLQNLGQGPELLIRYENEEAVDDSQLPKDRFSAERLKGVDSTLKIQPAELGDSAVYLCASSFRQRGSSYNEQFFGPGTRLTVL.

The table lists this clone with a few counts. The rearrangement links TRBV14 to TRBJ1-2; D might be TRBD1 (6 bases). CDR1 is SGHDN and CDR2 is FVKESK in the germline V gene. The CDR3 loop spans 13 amino acids. Trimming pared 1 base from V and 8 bases from J, leaving 11 bases between. CDR3 sequence: CASSQVQGRGYTF. The DNA for the CDR3 is TGTGCCAGCAGCCAAGTGCAGGGGCGAGGCTACACCTTC. Looking up the rest from reference TRBV14 and TRBJ1-2 gives the full variable domain: EAGVTQFPSHSVIEKGQTVTLRCDPISGHDNLYWYRRVMGKEIKFLLHFVKESKQDESGMPNNRFLAERTGGTYSTLKVQPAELEDSGVYFCASSQVQGRGYTFGSGTRLTVV.

This chain joins TRBV7-2 and TRBJ1-2; 7 bases align to TRBD1. The CDR3 totals 14 residues. CDR1 is SGHTA and CDR2 is FQGNSA in the germline V gene. The ends lost 2 bases at V and 6 bases at J; junction bases unmatched: 6. The CDR3 is CASSLPDRVNGYTF. The CDR3 nucleotides read TGTGCCAGCAGCTTACCCGACAGGGTGAATGGCTACACCTTC.

This clone occurred a few times. This chain uses TRBV19 with TRBJ2-3; possible D gene TRBD1, 6 bases. Deletions cut 9 bases from V and 5 bases from J, with 30 bases between. The CDR3 runs 18 residues. From germline, CDR1 is LNHDA and CDR2 SQIVND (reference sequence). The DNA for the CDR3 is TGTGCCAGCGTCCCACGACCTACGACAGGAGGCGTCAGAGATACGCAGTATTTT. Amino acid sequence: CASVPRPTTGGVRDTQYF. Full variable domain (outside the CDR3, taken from reference TRBV19 and TRBJ2-3): DGGITQSPKYLFRKEGQNVTLSCEQNLNHDAMYWYRQDPGQGLRLIYYSQIVNDFQKGDIAEGYSVSREKKESFPLTVTSAQKNPTAFYLCASVPRPTTGGVRDTQYFGPGTRLTVL.

V gene TRBV7-3 combines with J gene TRBJ1-6; no clear D. This CDR3 spans 15 amino acids. Germline values: CDR1 SGHTA, CDR2 FQGTGA. V dropped 5 bases and J dropped 0 bases, with 8 bases sitting between them. In nucleotides, the CDR3 is TGTGCCAGCAGCGTAGGAAGCTCCTATAATTCACCCCTCCACTTT. Translated: CASSVGSSYNSPLHF.

The CDR3 reads CASSQASHGGGNTIYF. Here the CDR3 DNA reads TGCGCCAGCAGCCAAGCCTCCCATGGGGGTGGAAACACCATATATTTT. The chain recombines TRBV4-3 with TRBJ1-3; tentative D call: TRBD1 (5 bases). V lost 1 base, J lost 3 bases, and 13 bases lay in between. Germline assignment: CDR1 LGHNA and CDR2 YSLEER. This CDR3 region has 16 residues.

The chain employs TRBV30 and TRBJ1-3; perhaps TRBD1 as D (6 bases). Trimming took 6 bases from V and 2 from J, leaving 14 bases between them. The CDR3 sequence is 14 residues long. Germline V gene data show CDR1 as GTSNPN and CDR2 as SVGIG (reference sequence). The CDR3 here is CACLPGGPGNTIYF. The CDR3 DNA reads as TGTGCCTGCCTCCCCGGGGGGCCTGGAAACACCATATATTTT.

V is TRBV2 and J is TRBJ2-7, with TRBD2 matching 13 bases. V lost 4 bases to trimming and J lost 4 bases; unmatched junction nucleotides: 7. This CDR3 comprises 16 residues. CDR1 and CDR2 from the germline V gene are SNHLY and FYNNEI. The DNA of the CDR3 is TGTGCCAGCAGTGTGATTGGACTAGCGGGGGATTACGAGCAGTACTTC. Amino acid sequence: CASSVIGLAGDYEQYF.

The chain joins TRBV7-2 to TRBJ2-1, with 9 bases identical to TRBD2. The CDR3 covers 14 residues. With 5 bases clipped from V and 14 bases from J, the junction kept 13 bases outside the gene matches. In germline, CDR1 is SGHTA, CDR2 FQGNSA. The CDR3 DNA reads TGTGCCAGCAGCCCCTCTCTAGCGGGGCGTGGGGAGTTCTTC. Its translation is CASSPSLAGRGEFF.

This rearrangement joins TRBV6-5 to TRBJ2-5, with 7 bases identical to TRBD1. In germline, CDR1 is MNHEY, CDR2 SVGAGI. Unmatched junction bases numbered 4, after V lost 5 bases and J lost 1 base. The CDR3 length is 14 residues. The CDR3 region is CASSPDRVQETQYF. DNA of the CDR3: TGTGCCAGCAGTCCTGACAGGGTCCAAGAGACCCAGTACTTC.

The chain carries TRBV7-9 and TRBJ1-1, with a possible D match to TRBD1 (5 bases). Trimming cost V 6 bases and J 3 bases, with 11 bases left between them. In germline, CDR1 is SEHNR, CDR2 FQNEAQ (reference sequence). The CDR3 contains 13 residues. CDR3 residues: CASRGGLDTEAFF. In DNA, the CDR3 is TGTGCCAGCAGGGGGGGGTTAGACACTGAAGCTTTCTTT.

The chain has TRBV11-2 and TRBJ2-3, with a weak D call TRBD2 (6 bases). Germline loops: CDR1 SGHAT, CDR2 FQNNGV. The ends were cut back, 1 base at V and 2 bases at J, with 7 bases in the middle. The CDR3 has 14 residues. The CDR3 region has the DNA TGTGCCAGCAGCTTAGTACTAGCCACAGATACGCAGTATTTT. This gives the protein CASSLVLATDTQYF.

This rearrangement joins TRBV5-1 to TRBJ2-4; 10 bases match TRBD1. Germline V gene data show CDR1 as SGHRS and CDR2 as YFSETQ. This CDR3 has 14 amino acids. The V segment lost 6 bases and the J segment 8 bases; nucleotides outside the gene matches: 8. Here the CDR3 DNA reads TGCGCCAGCAATTCCGGACAGGGGGAGCACATTCAGTACTTC. This translates into CASNSGQGEHIQYF.

The chain has TRBV11-3 and TRBJ1-2; the D gene is possibly TRBD1 (5 bases). Trimming cost V 5 bases and J 4 bases, with 14 bases left between them. Germline CDR1 reads SGHNT; CDR2 reads YENEEA. This CDR3 region has 14 residues. The CDR3 nucleotides read TGTGCCAGCAGCCCACGGGGCACCACCTATGGCTACACCTTC. Its protein is CASSPRGTTYGYTF.

This sequence joins TRBV11-2 and TRBJ2-3, with D perhaps TRBD2 (6 bases). The CDR3 has 14 amino acids. Germline CDR1 is SGHAT and CDR2 is FQNNGV. The germline V and J ends were trimmed by 6 bases and 3 bases, with 13 bases remaining between them. CDR3 protein: CASREGRGTDTQYF. CDR3 DNA: TGTGCCAGCAGGGAGGGGCGCGGGACAGATACGCAGTATTTT.

This chain connects TRBV11-3 to TRBJ2-2; TRBD2 agrees at 11 bases. CDR1 is SGHNT and CDR2 is YENEEA in the germline V gene. The CDR3 length is 16 residues. J lost 0 bases, V lost 6 bases, and 3 bases had no gene match. The CDR3 coding sequence is TGTGCCAGCAGGTTTAGCGGGGGGGCGAACACCGGGGAGCTGTTTTTT. As protein: CASRFSGGANTGELFF.

The rearrangement uses TRBV7-9 and TRBJ1-6; D is ambiguous. The CDR3 runs 16 residues. Trimming shortened V by 4 bases and J by 0 bases, and 10 bases separated the two germline ends. CDR1 and CDR2 from the germline V gene are SEHNR and FQNEAQ (reference sequence). CDR3 loop: CASSWSPSSYNSPLHF. The DNA for the CDR3 is TGTGCCAGCAGCTGGTCCCCAAGCTCCTATAATTCACCCCTCCACTTT.

This chain uses TRBV11-2 with TRBJ1-1; no clear D gene. The length of the CDR3 is 14 residues. V was shortened by 3 bases and J by 0 bases, with 8 bases between the two germline ends. Germline values: CDR1 SGHAT, CDR2 FQNNGV. DNA for the CDR3: TGTGCCAGCAGCTTTGGGTTATTGAACACTGAAGCTTTCTTT. Amino acids: CASSFGLLNTEAFF.

This chain connects TRBV15 to TRBJ1-1; D is perhaps TRBD1 (5 bases). CDR3 length: 16 residues. Trimming left V 3 bases short and J 1 base short, with 15 bases between. Germline CDR1 reads LNHNV; CDR2 reads YYDKDF (reference sequence). The DNA for the CDR3 is TGTGCCACCAGCAGCGTCAGGGTATCGGCGAACACTGAAGCTTTCTTT. It is translated as CATSSVRVSANTEAFF.

The rearrangement links TRBV10-3 to TRBJ2-7; D gene unclear. This CDR3 has 14 residues. Per germline, CDR1 ENHRY and CDR2 SYGVKD. V was shortened by 3 bases and J by 0 bases, with 9 bases between the two germline ends. CDR3 protein: CAISDGVISYEQYF. The DNA of the CDR3 is TGTGCCATCAGTGATGGGGTAATCTCCTACGAGCAGTACTTC.

V and J are TRBV7-8 and TRBJ1-2, with TRBD1 matching 12 bases. V dropped 5 bases and J dropped 4; count of bases not matched to a gene: 11. The CDR3 is 17 residues long. The V gene's germline CDR1 is SGHVS and CDR2 FQNEAQ. CDR3 sequence (DNA): TGTGCCAGCAGCCCGCCCCTCGGGACAGGGGGCCGCTATGGCTACACCTTC. As protein: CASSPPLGTGGRYGYTF.